This entry is about one T cell receptor beta chain. Sequencing used cDNA as its template, made by extracting RNA and reverse transcribing it. This table comes from immunoSEQ multiplex PCR, and its TCRdb copy is limited to in-frame clones, with some not included. The sample lists hundreds of thousands of clones; 50% to 60% were seen once. The investigators collected lesional scalp punch biopsies and peripheral blood from alopecia areata patients. Germline CDR1 reads SGHNT; CDR2 reads YYREEE (reference sequence). Trimming pared 2 bases from V and 5 bases from J, leaving 8 bases between. The CDR3 has 13 residues. This entry is derived from a study of CD8+ T cells in alopecia areata. Whole-study context: Among treated patients, oral tofacitinib was administered at 5 to 10 mg twice daily.

This chain uses TRBV5-4 with TRBJ2-1; D not resolved. The clonotype originates from a human donor with alopecia areata. The sequenced sample was CD4+ T cells sorted from blood, obtained at week 0. CDR3 residues: CASSLERNNEQFF. CDR3 nucleotides: TGTGCCAGCAGCTTAGAACGGAACAATGAGCAGTTCTTC.